These 21 T cell receptor beta chains originate from one sample sequenced in a study of T cell clonality in common variable immunodeficiency. These TCRs' antigens remain unknown. Produced via immunoSEQ multiplex PCR; TCRdb's table is partial and in-frame only. There are 15,000 to 20,000 clones in the sample, none observed a single time. Overall study findings and caveats: Common variable immunodeficiency TCR beta sequences reportedly had fewer deletions and N-nucleotide insertions.

The sample taken for sequencing was peripheral blood mononuclear cells. The receptor set was obtained from a human donor with common variable immunodeficiency.

Details on this clone: Read coverage stops 3 residues before the CDR3 terminus; the germline J gene supplies the remainder. The V gene is TRBV19, the J gene TRBJ1-5; maybe TRBD1 (5 bases). The germline gives CDR1 LNHDA, CDR2 SQIVND (reference sequence). The CDR3 runs to 15 residues. The V end lost 2 bases, the J end lost 3 bases, and 11 bases lay between the germline ends. CDR3 sequence: CASSIMAGVNQPQHF. The sequenced part of the CDR3 DNA is TGTGCCAGTAGTATAATGGCGGGGGTCAATCAGCCC. Full variable domain (missing parts from reference TRBV19 and TRBJ1-5): DGGITQSPKYLFRKEGQNVTLSCEQNLNHDAMYWYRQDPGQGLRLIYYSQIVNDFQKGDIAEGYSVSREKKESFPLTVTSAQKNPTAFYLCASSIMAGVNQPQHFGDGTRLSIL.

With respect to this clone: The read finishes 3 residues shy of the CDR3 end, and the germline J gene is used to complete it. The chain is built from TRBV5-5 and TRBJ2-1; 11 nucleotides align to TRBD2. V lost 6 bases to trimming and J lost 8 bases; unmatched junction nucleotides: 7. This CDR3 spans 14 amino acids. The germline gives CDR1 SGHKS, CDR2 YYEKEE (reference sequence). The sequenced CDR3 bases are TGTGCCAGCAACCCTAGCGGGAGGCTCCATGAG. Encoded protein: CASNPSGRLHE. The entire CDR3 protein is CASNPSGRLHEQFF. Looking up the rest from reference TRBV5-5 and TRBJ2-1 gives the full variable domain: DAGVTQSPTHLIKTRGQQVTLRCSPISGHKSVSWYQQVLGQGPQFIFQYYEKEERGRGNFPDRFSARQFPNYSSELNVNALLLGDSALYLCASNPSGRLHEQFFGPGTRLTVL.

There are many counts of this clone. The CDR3 end lies 3 residues beyond the end of the read and is filled in from the germline J gene. The rearrangement links TRBV29-1 to TRBJ2-3, with a tentative D call TRBD2 (5 bases). The V gene lost 6 bases and the J gene lost 2 bases, with 9 bases spanning the gap. The CDR3 contains 12 residues. CDR1 and CDR2 from the germline V gene are SQVTM and ANQGSEA. The CDR3 here is CSVGLYTDTQYF. The sequenced part of the CDR3 DNA is TGCAGCGTCGGACTTTACACAGATACG.

This clone has only a few counts. The read halts 3 residues ahead of the CDR3 end, with the missing end drawn from the germline J gene. The genes are TRBV2 and TRBJ2-1; a possible D gene is TRBD1 (6 bases). CDR3 size: 13 residues. Trimming shortened V by 4 bases and J by 8 bases, and 12 bases separated the two germline ends. The germline gives CDR1 SNHLY, CDR2 FYNNEI. The part of the CDR3 DNA that was read is TGTGCCAGCAGTGCTCAGGGGTTCGATGAG. This codes for CASSAQGFDE. The full-length CDR3 reads as CASSAQGFDEQFF. Using reference TRBV2 and TRBJ2-1 for the parts outside the CDR3, the full variable domain is EPEVTQTPSHQVTQMGQEVILRCVPISNHLYFYWYRQILGQKVEFLVSFYNNEISEKSEIFDDQFSVERPDGSNFTLKIRSTKLEDSAMYFCASSAQGFDEQFFGPGTRLTVL.

This clone was counted ten times or more. The read falls 3 residues short of the CDR3 end, and the missing part is taken from the germline J gene. The chain carries TRBV2 and TRBJ2-3, with TRBD2 identical over 7 bases. The CDR3 sequence is 16 residues long. J lost 1 base, V lost 7 bases, and 11 bases had no gene match. Germline CDR1 reads SNHLY; CDR2 reads FYNNEI. The CDR3 DNA, read in part, is TGTGCCAGCAATTGGGGGGGTCCCACCCGCACAGATACG. This translates into CASNWGGPTRTDT. The complete CDR3 protein is CASNWGGPTRTDTQYF.

Judged by abundance, this clone is medium-sized. Read sequence stops 3 residues before the CDR3 end, and the germline J gene provides the missing end. The V and J genes are TRBV19 and TRBJ1-1, with TRBD1 identical over 10 bases. Germline assignment: CDR1 LNHDA and CDR2 SQIVND (reference sequence). The CDR3 sequence is 16 residues long. Unmatched junction bases numbered 13, after V lost 9 bases and J lost 3 bases. The CDR3 reads CASSPRQGAEHTEAFF. The DNA read from the CDR3 is TGTGCCAGCTCTCCTAGACAGGGGGCCGAGCACACTGAA.

This CDR3 is CASSYFGPNYGYTF. Partial CDR3 DNA: TGTGCCAGCAGTTACTTTGGGCCGAACTATGGC. J is TRBJ1-2 and V is TRBV6-2 or TRBV6-3; D not resolved. The read halts 3 residues ahead of the CDR3 end, with the missing end drawn from the germline J gene. Germline CDR1 reads MNHEY; CDR2 reads SVGEGT. V was cut by 1 base and J by 2 bases, with 8 bases left in between. The CDR3 spans 14 residues.

To note about this clone: The read falls 3 residues short of the CDR3 end, and the missing part is taken from the germline J gene. The V and J genes are TRBV5-1 and TRBJ2-1; TRBD1 agrees at 10 bases. Germline CDR1 is SGHRS and CDR2 is YFSETQ. The CDR3 runs to 17 residues. V lost 0 bases, J lost 9 bases, and 12 bases stayed unmatched. CDR3 bases read: TGCGCCAGCAGCTTGGGACTTACGGGACAGGGGTTCAGTGAG. Its protein is CASSLGLTGQGFSE. The full CDR3 is CASSLGLTGQGFSEQFF.

On this clone: Read sequence stops 3 residues before the CDR3 end, and the germline J gene provides the missing end. The rearrangement links TRBV6-1 to TRBJ2-3; TRBD2 agrees at 8 bases. The CDR3 length is 18 residues. V lost 2 bases to trimming and J lost 0 bases; unmatched junction nucleotides: 10. Germline assignment: CDR1 MNHNS and CDR2 SASEGT. The CDR3 here is CASSESNRLAGSTDTQYF. The part of the CDR3 DNA that was read is TGTGCCAGCAGTGAAAGTAATAGGCTAGCGGGTAGCACAGATACG.

This clone has more than one count but fewer than ten. The read finishes 3 residues shy of the CDR3 end, and the germline J gene is used to complete it. The J gene is TRBJ2-7, the V gene TRBV29-1; the match to TRBD1 covers 7 bases. V shed 6 bases and J 3 bases; nucleotides not matched to a gene: 8. The CDR3 runs 13 residues. The V gene's germline CDR1 is SQVTM and CDR2 ANQGSEA. Incomplete CDR3 DNA: TGCAGCGTCATGACAGGGCAATTCTACGAG. Its translation: CSVMTGQFYE. The full CDR3 protein reads CSVMTGQFYEQYF.

This clone has ten or more counts. The read gets to within 3 residues of the CDR3 end, and the germline J gene fills in the rest. The chain links TRBV5-1 to TRBJ2-5; 9 bases align to TRBD2. This CDR3 region has 15 residues. Germline assignment: CDR1 SGHRS and CDR2 YFSETQ. The ends lost 4 bases at V and 5 bases at J; junction bases unmatched: 9. The CDR3 bases that were read are TGCGCCAGCAGCCCGGTGGCGGGGGGGCTGGAGACC. Residues: CASSPVAGGLET. In full, the CDR3 is CASSPVAGGLETQYF.

This clone was detected a few times. The read finishes 3 residues shy of the CDR3 end, and the germline J gene is used to complete it. The J gene is TRBJ2-3, the V gene TRBV20-1, with 12 bases fitting TRBD2. V lost 4 bases and J lost 6; bases outside the gene matches: 5. Germline V gene sequence: CDR1 DFQATT, CDR2 SNEGSKA (reference sequence). CDR3 length: 14 residues. The CDR3: CSAMLAGGRDTQYF. The covered CDR3 bases are TGCAGTGCTATGCTAGCGGGGGGGCGTGATACG.

This clone showed up just a few times. The CDR3 is cut off 3 residues early in the read; its end comes from the germline J gene. This chain uses TRBV6-2 or TRBV6-3 with TRBJ1-2; no definite D call. Germline V lookup: CDR1 MNHEY, CDR2 SVGEGT. CDR3 size: 13 residues. The V gene lost 5 bases and the J gene lost 4 bases, with 11 bases spanning the gap. CDR3 DNA (partial): TGTGCCAGCAGTGTTGTGGCGGGCTATGGC. This sequence encodes CASSVVAGYG. The full CDR3 reads CASSVVAGYGYTF.

This clone was seen ten or more times. The read comes to an end 3 residues before the CDR3 does, leaving the germline J gene to fill in the end. This chain links TRBV10-3 with TRBJ1-1, with a tentative D call TRBD1 (5 bases). Trimming cost V 4 bases and J 3 bases, with 18 bases left between them. CDR3 size: 16 residues. Per the germline V gene, CDR1 is ENHRY and CDR2 is SYGVKD. The CDR3 loop is CAISGRGGIIDTEAFF. The part of the CDR3 DNA that was read is TGTGCCATCAGTGGACGGGGGGGTATTATCGACACTGAA.

This clone was seen a handful of times. The junction does not match germline at one end; this may be a read error. The CDR3 is cut off 3 residues early in the read; its end comes from the germline J gene. The V gene is TRBV7-7, the J gene TRBJ2-1, with 14 positions matching TRBD2. CDR3 length equals 16 residues. Germline V gene sequence: CDR1 SSHAT, CDR2 FNYEAQ (reference sequence). The sequenced CDR3 bases are TGTGCTAGCAGCCCACCGGGACTAGCGGGAGTAAATGAG. Translating it yields CASSPPGLAGVNE. The full CDR3 protein is CASSPPGLAGVNEQFF.

CDR3 DNA (partial): TGCAGTGCTAGAGAATCCGGGACAGGGCTTTTTGAG. Protein: CSARESGTGLFE. The full CDR3 is CSARESGTGLFEQFF. The V gene is TRBV20-1, the J gene TRBJ2-1; 9 bases map to TRBD1. The CDR3 end falls 3 residues outside the read, so it is completed with the germline J gene. Germline CDR1 DFQATT, CDR2 SNEGSKA (reference sequence). Trimming at V came to 0 bases and at J to 9 bases, leaving 9 bases not matched to a gene. The CDR3 spans 15 residues.

This clone has more than one count but fewer than ten. With the read ending 3 residues before the CDR3 end, the germline J gene is used to fill in that end. The rearrangement links TRBV18 to TRBJ2-2; maybe TRBD2 (5 bases). Per germline, CDR1 KGHSH and CDR2 LQKENI. The CDR3 sequence is 15 residues long. V shed 4 bases and J shed 0 bases, with 9 bases lying between them. The CDR3 is CASSLSVTNTGELFF. CDR3 DNA, as far as it was read: TGTGCCAGCTCACTTAGCGTAACGAACACCGGGGAG.

This clone was found many times. The sequenced fragment ends 3 residues before the CDR3 boundary, so the rest is inferred from the germline J gene. The chain joins TRBV29-1 to TRBJ1-2; the D gene is possibly TRBD1 (6 bases). Trimming pared 8 bases from V and 7 bases from J, leaving 14 bases between. The germline CDR1 and CDR2 sequences are SQVTM and ANQGSEA. This CDR3 is 11 amino acids long. CDR3 residues: CSSVWGRGYTF. CDR3 DNA, as far as it was read: TGCAGCTCCGTCTGGGGGCGTGGC.

Note on this clone: The read terminates 3 residues ahead of where the CDR3 ends, so the germline J gene completes it. The chain employs TRBV5-4 and TRBJ2-5; 9 bases map to TRBD2. V lost 4 bases to trimming and J lost 5 bases; unmatched junction nucleotides: 6. Germline assignment: CDR1 SGHNT and CDR2 YYREEE (reference sequence). The CDR3 is 14 residues long. CDR3 amino acids: CASSIAGVTETQYF. Partial CDR3 DNA: TGTGCCAGCAGCATAGCGGGAGTAACGGAGACC.

A few counts support this clone. The sequence runs out 3 residues before the end of the CDR3; the remainder is reconstructed from the germline J gene. The chain recombines TRBV2 with TRBJ1-2; D may be TRBD1 (6 bases). With 10 bases removed from V and 7 bases from J, the gap between germline ends came to 16 bases. This CDR3 is 12 amino acids long. Germline CDR1 SNHLY, CDR2 FYNNEI. The sequenced part of the CDR3 DNA is TGTGCCAATCAGGGGCCCGGGGCTGGC. Protein sequence: CANQGPGAG. In full, the CDR3 is CANQGPGAGYTF.

This clone occurred many times. The CDR3 bases that were read are TGCGCCAGCAGCCCCAACTCACAGGGTCGG. Its protein is CASSPNSQGR. The entire CDR3 reads CASSPNSQGRAFF. The chain uses TRBV5-1 and TRBJ1-1; tentatively, D is TRBD1 (6 bases). The read terminates 3 residues ahead of where the CDR3 ends, so the germline J gene completes it. Germline V gene data show CDR1 as SGHRS and CDR2 as YFSETQ. The CDR3 contains 13 residues.